These 19 T cell receptor beta chains were sequenced from one sample in a study of shared clonotypes between healthy human individuals. Some clones are missing from TCRdb's copy, which holds only in-frame ones; the method was immunoSEQ multiplex PCR. The data show about 490,000 clones, 70% to 80% seen once. Material: PBMCs. The origin of the receptors is a woman aged 40 to 50 in good health. Some clones in this sample may be carry-over from other donors' samples.

Regarding this clone: The same CDR3 can be traced to other DNA sequences in this sample. The genes are TRBV28 and TRBJ1-5; tentative D call: TRBD1 (6 bases). The CDR3 is made up of 13 amino acids. The germline V gene has CDR1 MDHEN and CDR2 SYDVKM. V was trimmed by 5 bases and J by 7 bases, leaving 12 bases between them. CDR3: CASSGGAGQPQHF. Here the CDR3 DNA reads TGTGCCAGCAGTGGGGGGGCTGGACAGCCCCAGCATTTT.

The rearrangement joins TRBV30 to TRBJ2-1, with D perhaps TRBD2 (6 bases). CDR3 length: 13 amino acids. Germline CDR1 reads GTSNPN; CDR2 reads SVGIG (reference sequence). V lost 7 bases to trimming and J lost 6 bases, with 16 bases between them. As DNA, the CDR3 is TGTGCCTCTAGCGCCTCCGGGACCAATGAGCAGTTCTTC. This sequence encodes CASSASGTNEQFF.

The rearrangement links TRBV9 to TRBJ2-2, with 7 bases fitting TRBD1. Trimming removed 2 bases from V and 4 bases from J; junction bases left unmatched: 11. CDR3 size: 17 residues. Germline V CDR1 and CDR2: SGDLS, YYNGEE. CDR3 DNA: TGTGCCAGCAGCGTTTGGGGACAGAATAATCCCACCGGGGAGCTGTTTTTT. Translating gives CASSVWGQNNPTGELFF. Combining the CDR3 with reference TRBV9 and TRBJ2-2 gives the whole variable domain DSGVTQTPKHLITATGQRVTLRCSPRSGDLSVYWYQQSLDQGLQFLIQYYNGEERAKGNILERFSAQQFPDLHSELNLSSLELGDSALYFCASSVWGQNNPTGELFFGEGSRLTVL.

This clone was picked up one time. The genes are TRBV28 and TRBJ2-7; TRBD2 agrees at 7 bases. This CDR3 spans 16 amino acids. V shed 0 bases, J shed 4 bases, and the junction held 9 bases outside the gene matches. Germline assignment: CDR1 MDHEN and CDR2 SYDVKM. CDR3 amino acids: CASSLWVPSGGYEQYF. CDR3 in DNA: TGTGCCAGCAGTTTATGGGTGCCTAGCGGAGGTTACGAGCAGTACTTC.

On this clone itself: One end of the junction is discordant with germline, which a read error may explain. The rearrangement joins TRBV5-8 to TRBJ2-5; D uncertain. The germline V gene has CDR1 SGHTS and CDR2 YDEGEE. The CDR3 extends over 13 amino acids. The CDR3: CASSPIQTETQYF. DNA of the CDR3: TGCGCCAGCAGCCCGATACAGACAGAGACCCAGTACTTC.

CDR3 loop: CASSGQGSYNEQFF. For the CDR3, the DNA is TGTGCCAGCAGTGGACAGGGGTCCTACAATGAGCAGTTCTTC. The chain joins TRBV6-1 to TRBJ2-1, with TRBD1 matching 8 bases. Germline-derived CDR1 and CDR2 are MNHNS and SASEGT. With V trimmed by 4 bases and J by 1 base, 0 bases remained unmatched. The CDR3 sequence is 14 residues long.

The table lists this clone with a count of one. The J gene is TRBJ2-5, the V gene TRBV6-6; unclear D gene. V was cut by 5 bases and J by 2 bases, with 3 bases left in between. This CDR3 has 11 residues. Germline V lookup: CDR1 MNHNY, CDR2 SVGAGI (reference sequence). The CDR3 nucleotides are TGTGCCAGCAGTCCTCAAGAGACCCAGTACTTC. This encodes CASSPQETQYF.

The V call is TRBV29-1, the J call TRBJ2-2; 12 bases are shared with TRBD2. The V and J ends lost 6 bases and 4 bases, in that order; junction bases with no gene match: 6. The CDR3 length is 15 residues. Germline V gene sequence: CDR1 SQVTM, CDR2 ANQGSEA. In DNA, the CDR3 is TGCAGCGTCCAGACTAGCGGGAGTTTCACCGGGGAGCTGTTTTTT. It is translated as CSVQTSGSFTGELFF.

The V and J genes are TRBV11-1 and TRBJ2-1; D is unresolved. Germline CDR1 is SGHAT and CDR2 is FQDESV (reference sequence). The CDR3 is made up of 15 amino acids. The V end lost 1 base, the J end lost 1 base, and 8 bases lay between the germline ends. The CDR3 DNA follows: TGTGCCAGCAGCTTAGAACATACATCCTACAATGAGCAGTTCTTC. As protein: CASSLEHTSYNEQFF.

The J gene is TRBJ1-6, the V gene TRBV29-1, with 7 bases matching TRBD1. CDR3 length: 13 amino acids. V shed 4 bases and J 5 bases; nucleotides not matched to a gene: 2. Per germline, CDR1 SQVTM and CDR2 ANQGSEA. The CDR3 sequence is CSVGDRNNSPLHF. For the CDR3, the DNA is TGCAGCGTTGGGGACAGAAATAATTCACCCCTCCACTTT.

Regarding this clone: A read error may explain this, as a much larger clone is one base away. The genes are TRBV6-5 and TRBJ2-7; TRBD2 aligns across 10 bases. The germline V gene has CDR1 MNHEY and CDR2 SVGAGI. The V and J ends lost 11 bases and 0 bases, in that order; junction bases with no gene match: 10. The length of the CDR3 is 15 residues. The DNA of the CDR3 is TGTGCCGGCGCGCAGGTAGCGGGAGGCTCCTACGAGCAGTACTTC. It translates to CAGAQVAGGSYEQYF.

The chain recombines TRBV13 with TRBJ2-5, with 11 bases lining up with TRBD2. The closer fit of TRBJ2-7 to the DNA end suggests the J call may be wrong. Germline loops: CDR1 PRHDT, CDR2 FYEKMQ (reference sequence). CDR3 size: 15 residues. The CDR3 sequence is CASSWGLADSYEQYF. CDR3 nucleotide sequence: TGTGCCAGCAGCTGGGGACTAGCGGACTCCTACGAGCAGTACTTC.

Comment on this clone: Other DNA sequences in the same sample also yield this CDR3. The gene calls are TRBV2 and TRBJ1-5; D is unclear. Per the germline V gene, CDR1 is SNHLY and CDR2 is FYNNEI. Deletions cut 4 bases from V and 3 bases from J, with 7 bases between. This CDR3 spans 13 amino acids. The DNA for the CDR3 is TGTGCCAGCAGTGCCCAGTCCAATCAGCCCCAGCATTTT. It translates to CASSAQSNQPQHF.

The J gene is TRBJ1-1, the V gene TRBV4-3, with D perhaps matching TRBD1 (6 bases). The germline gives CDR1 LGHNA, CDR2 YSLEER. This CDR3 spans 14 amino acids. Trimming removed 1 base at V and 7 bases at J, with 13 bases between. The CDR3 DNA reads as TGCGCCAGCAGCCAAGCGGGGGGGCGGGGTGAAGCTTTCTTT. Protein sequence: CASSQAGGRGEAFF.

The chain has TRBV7-9 and TRBJ1-3; tentatively, D is TRBD1 (5 bases). This CDR3 has 18 amino acids. Between the trimmed V and J ends, which lost 2 bases and 5 bases, there was a span of 22 bases. Germline V gives CDR1 SEHNR, CDR2 FQNEAQ (reference sequence). For the CDR3, the DNA is TGTGCCAGCAGCTTATCTCGACAGAGCTTCTCTGGTCGAAACACCATATATTTT. It encodes CASSLSRQSFSGRNTIYF.

By sample fraction, this clone is medium-sized. J is TRBJ2-1 and V is TRBV6-5; 8 bases are a match to TRBD2. The V gene's germline CDR1 is MNHEY and CDR2 SVGAGI. V lost 2 bases, J lost 6 bases, and 6 bases stayed unmatched. The CDR3 sequence is 15 residues long. The CDR3 protein is CASSYRREVPNEQFF. In nucleotides, the CDR3 is TGTGCCAGCAGTTACAGGCGGGAGGTTCCCAATGAGCAGTTCTTC.

V usage is TRBV5-6 and J usage is TRBJ1-4; TRBD1 matches 8 bases. CDR3 length: 14 residues. The junction had 6 bases not matched to a gene; V was cut back by 5 bases and J by 6 bases. Germline V gene lookup returns CDR1 SGHDT and CDR2 YYEEEE. The CDR3 DNA follows: TGTGCCAGCAGACCACCGGACAGGGATGAAAAACTGTTTTTT. Encoded protein: CASRPPDRDEKLFF.

V is TRBV28 and J is TRBJ2-5, with D possibly called TRBD1 or TRBD2 (6 bases each). Trimming removed 3 bases from V and 5 bases from J, with 16 bases in between. The CDR3 totals 15 residues. The germline V gene encodes CDR1 MDHEN and CDR2 SYDVKM. In DNA form, the CDR3 reads TGTGCCAGCAGTTTGTTTGGGGGGCTAGGGGAGACCCAGTACTTC. This sequence encodes CASSLFGGLGETQYF.

The V and J genes are TRBV5-1 and TRBJ2-3; 11 nucleotides align to TRBD2. The V and J ends lost 4 bases and 3 bases, in that order; junction bases with no gene match: 10. The CDR3 is made up of 17 amino acids. Germline CDR1 and CDR2: SGHRS and YFSETQ. CDR3 bases: TGCGCCAGCAGCCCGGGGACTAGCGGCCCAGGGACAGATACGCAGTATTTT. This gives the protein CASSPGTSGPGTDTQYF.